This record covers a single TCR beta chain. Its antigen remains unidentified. Separate cDNA molecules each had unique molecular identifiers attached to them. A single record per CDR3 protein comes from TCRdb applying MiXCR to the 5' RACE reads. The repertoire holds around 50,000 distinct CDR3 sequences, around 10% seen once, with 10% to 13% in the top ten. V was shortened by 2 bases and J by 8 bases, with 15 bases between the two germline ends. This CDR3 comprises 15 residues. Germline CDR1 is MNHNY and CDR2 is SVGAGI (reference sequence). The data were taken from a study of early T cells in non-severe SARS-CoV-2 infection. For the study at large: Whole-blood bulk RNA, unsorted, was sequenced, and chains were unpaired.

Study results and limitations: Matches to VDJdb favored anti-spike CD8 responses and missed private and CD4 specificities.

The sequencing input was whole blood. This chain joins TRBV6-6 and TRBJ2-2; no reliable D call. This clonotype was obtained from an adult who was a healthcare worker with PCR-confirmed SARS-CoV-2 infection or an uninfected control (not recorded which). CDR3 loop: CASSYMGYGPGELFF. Here the CDR3 DNA reads TGTGCCAGCAGTTACATGGGATATGGGCCGGGGGAGCTGTTTTTT.